Below are 7 T cell receptor beta chains sequenced from a single sample in a study of shared clonotypes between healthy human individuals. Only CD45RO-negative cells positively selected for CCR7 counted as naive CD8 cells, so terminally differentiated effector memory CD45RA+ cells were excluded. TCRdb's table, derived via immunoSEQ multiplex PCR, lists solely in-frame clones and lacks some. The sample lists about 2,100,000 clones, more than 85% occurring once. The sample comprised naive CD8+ T cells from PBMCs. These receptors all stem from a man aged 18 to 29 in good health. Some clones in this sample may be carry-over from other donors' samples.

The chain links TRBV27 to TRBJ2-2; TRBD2 aligns across 12 bases. In germline, CDR1 is MNHEY, CDR2 SMNVEV (reference sequence). V shed 6 bases and J 3 bases; nucleotides not matched to a gene: 5. This CDR3 comprises 16 residues. CDR3: CASSLLAGGDTGELFF. CDR3 nucleotide sequence: TGTGCCAGCAGCCTTCTAGCGGGAGGGGACACCGGGGAGCTGTTTTTT.

The table lists this clone with a count of one. V usage is TRBV5-5 and J usage is TRBJ2-1; TRBD2 matches 9 bases. In germline, CDR1 is SGHKS, CDR2 YYEKEE (reference sequence). This CDR3 has 13 residues. The trim removed 7 bases at V and 7 bases at J, leaving 6 bases unmatched. CDR3: CASLAGVGNEQFF. CDR3 bases: TGTGCCAGCTTAGCGGGAGTTGGGAATGAGCAGTTCTTC.

This chain links TRBV4-1 with TRBJ1-1, with D unresolved. CDR1 and CDR2 (germline): MGHRA, YSYEKL. The CDR3 loop spans 14 amino acids. V was pared by 1 base and J by 7 bases, with 13 bases between. The CDR3 reads CASSQVAIENEAFF. The CDR3 bases are TGCGCCAGCAGCCAAGTGGCCATCGAGAATGAAGCTTTCTTT.

The chain couples TRBV25-1 to TRBJ1-2; D uncertain. Deletions cut 0 bases from V and 4 bases from J, with 12 bases between. Germline CDR1 and CDR2: MGHDK and SYGVNS. There are 15 residues in the CDR3. The CDR3 loop reads CASSEYEGATYGYTF. The CDR3 nucleotides are TGTGCCAGCAGTGAATATGAGGGTGCTACCTATGGCTACACCTTC.

The genes are TRBV9 and TRBJ2-3; D may be TRBD1 or TRBD2 (5 bases each). Trimming removed 2 bases at V and 3 bases at J, with 16 bases between. This CDR3 comprises 16 residues. Germline assignment: CDR1 SGDLS and CDR2 YYNGEE. In nucleotides, the CDR3 is TGTGCCAGCAGCGTCGAGAGGGGCTCGGGGACAGATACGCAGTATTTT. The encoded protein is CASSVERGSGTDTQYF.

This clone appeared a single time. The chain uses TRBV28 and TRBJ2-1, with TRBD2 matching over 10 bases. The junction had 7 bases not matched to a gene; V was cut back by 6 bases and J by 2 bases. The germline gives CDR1 MDHEN, CDR2 SYDVKM. The CDR3 runs 16 residues. Here the CDR3 reads CASSVHLAGAYNEQFF. CDR3 DNA sequence: TGTGCCAGCAGCGTTCATCTAGCGGGAGCCTACAATGAGCAGTTCTTC. The full variable domain, in which reference TRBV28 and TRBJ2-1 provide the parts outside the CDR3, is DVKVTQSSRYLVKRTGEKVFLECVQDMDHENMFWYRQDPGLGLRLIYFSYDVKMKEKGDIPEGYSVSREKKERFSLILESASTNQTSMYLCASSVHLAGAYNEQFFGPGTRLTVL.

V is TRBV2 and J is TRBJ2-4, with D perhaps matching TRBD1 or TRBD2 (5 bases each). V gave up 3 bases and J gave up 6 bases, with 15 bases separating them. The CDR3 sequence is 15 residues long. CDR1 is SNHLY and CDR2 is FYNNEI in the germline V gene. The CDR3: CASSDVTGAANIQYF. The CDR3 bases are TGTGCCAGCAGTGATGTCACCGGGGCGGCAAACATTCAGTACTTC.